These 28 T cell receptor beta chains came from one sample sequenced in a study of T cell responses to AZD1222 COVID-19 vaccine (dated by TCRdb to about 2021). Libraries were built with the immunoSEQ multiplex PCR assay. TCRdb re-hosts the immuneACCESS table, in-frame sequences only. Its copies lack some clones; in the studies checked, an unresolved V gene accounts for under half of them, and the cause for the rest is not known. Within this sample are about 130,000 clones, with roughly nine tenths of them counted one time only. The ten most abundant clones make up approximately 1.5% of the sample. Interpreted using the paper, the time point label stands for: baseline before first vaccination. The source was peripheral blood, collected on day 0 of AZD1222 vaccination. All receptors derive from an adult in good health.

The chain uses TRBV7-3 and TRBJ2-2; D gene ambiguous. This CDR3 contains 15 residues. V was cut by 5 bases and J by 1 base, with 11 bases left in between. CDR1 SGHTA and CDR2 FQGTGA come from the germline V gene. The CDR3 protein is CASSRRGMNTGELFF. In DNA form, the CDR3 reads TGTGCCAGCAGCCGGAGAGGCATGAACACCGGGGAGCTGTTTTTT.

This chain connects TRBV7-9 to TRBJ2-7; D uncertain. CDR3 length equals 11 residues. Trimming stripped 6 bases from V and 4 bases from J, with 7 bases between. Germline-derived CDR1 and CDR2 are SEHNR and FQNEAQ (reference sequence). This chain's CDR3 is CASRDLYEQYF. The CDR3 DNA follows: TGTGCCAGCAGGGATTTATACGAGCAGTACTTC.

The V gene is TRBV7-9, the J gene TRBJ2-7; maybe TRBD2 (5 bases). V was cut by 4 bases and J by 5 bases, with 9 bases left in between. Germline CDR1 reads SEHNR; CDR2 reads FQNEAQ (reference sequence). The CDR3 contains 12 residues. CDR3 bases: TGTGCCAGCAGCTGGACTCTTAACGAGCAGTACTTC. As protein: CASSWTLNEQYF.

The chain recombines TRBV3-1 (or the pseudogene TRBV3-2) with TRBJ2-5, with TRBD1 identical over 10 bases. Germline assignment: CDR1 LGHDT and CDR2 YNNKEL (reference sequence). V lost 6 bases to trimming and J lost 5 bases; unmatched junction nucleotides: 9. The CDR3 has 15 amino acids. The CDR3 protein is CASSTTGGPWETQYF. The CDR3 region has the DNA TGTGCCAGCAGTACGACAGGGGGCCCGTGGGAGACCCAGTACTTC.

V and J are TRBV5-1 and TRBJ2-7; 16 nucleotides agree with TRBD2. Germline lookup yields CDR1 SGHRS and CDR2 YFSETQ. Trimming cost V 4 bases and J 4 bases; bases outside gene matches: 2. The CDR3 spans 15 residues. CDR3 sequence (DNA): TGCGCCAGCAGCCCGGGACTAGCGGGAGGGTACGAGCAGTACTTC. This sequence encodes CASSPGLAGGYEQYF.

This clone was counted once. CDR3: CASSPLGVVAFF. In DNA, the CDR3 is TGTGCCAGCAGTCCCCTAGGGGTGGTGGCTTTCTTT. The chain uses TRBV12-3 or TRBV12-4 and TRBJ1-1, with D maybe TRBD1 (5 bases). Trimming left V 5 bases short and J 11 bases short, with 15 bases between. The CDR3 covers 12 residues.

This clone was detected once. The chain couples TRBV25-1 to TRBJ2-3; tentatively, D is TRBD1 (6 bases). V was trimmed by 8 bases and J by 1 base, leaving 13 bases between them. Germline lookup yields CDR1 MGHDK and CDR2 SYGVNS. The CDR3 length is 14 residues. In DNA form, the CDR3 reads TGTGCCAGCTCCTCCCGGACAGGCACAGATACGCAGTATTTT. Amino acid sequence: CASSSRTGTDTQYF.

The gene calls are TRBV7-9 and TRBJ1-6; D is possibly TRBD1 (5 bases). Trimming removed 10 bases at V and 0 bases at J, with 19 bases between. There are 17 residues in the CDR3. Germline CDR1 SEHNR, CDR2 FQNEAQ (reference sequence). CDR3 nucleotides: TGTGCCACCGGGTGGGGGGAGACTAGCTCCTATAATTCACCCCTCCACTTT. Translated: CATGWGETSSYNSPLHF.

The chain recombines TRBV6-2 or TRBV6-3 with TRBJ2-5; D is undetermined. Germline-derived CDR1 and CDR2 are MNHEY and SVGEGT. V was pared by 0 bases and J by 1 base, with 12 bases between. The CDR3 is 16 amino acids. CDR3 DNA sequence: TGTGCCAGCAGTTACTCCCGCGTGACGACCCAAGAGACCCAGTACTTC. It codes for CASSYSRVTTQETQYF.

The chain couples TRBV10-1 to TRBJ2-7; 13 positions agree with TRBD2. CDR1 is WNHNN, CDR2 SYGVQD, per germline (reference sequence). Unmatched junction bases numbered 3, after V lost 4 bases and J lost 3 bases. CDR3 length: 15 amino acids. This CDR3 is CASSAGTSGNYEQYF. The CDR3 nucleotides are TGCGCCAGCAGTGCCGGGACTAGCGGGAACTACGAGCAGTACTTC.

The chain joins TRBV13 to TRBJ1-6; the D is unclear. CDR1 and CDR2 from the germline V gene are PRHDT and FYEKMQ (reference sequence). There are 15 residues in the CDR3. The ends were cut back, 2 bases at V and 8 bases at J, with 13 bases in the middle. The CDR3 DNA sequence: TGTGCCAGCAGCTTAATGGGCGCTGGGGATTCACCCCTCCACTTT. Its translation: CASSLMGAGDSPLHF.

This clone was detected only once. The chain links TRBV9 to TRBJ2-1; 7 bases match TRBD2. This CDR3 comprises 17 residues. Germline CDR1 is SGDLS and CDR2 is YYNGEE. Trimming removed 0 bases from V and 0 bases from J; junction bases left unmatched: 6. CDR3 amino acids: CASSVGGGSASYNEQFF. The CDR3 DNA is TGTGCCAGCAGCGTAGGCGGCGGGAGCGCCTCCTACAATGAGCAGTTCTTC. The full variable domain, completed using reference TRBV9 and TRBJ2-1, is DSGVTQTPKHLITATGQRVTLRCSPRSGDLSVYWYQQSLDQGLQFLIQYYNGEERAKGNILERFSAQQFPDLHSELNLSSLELGDSALYFCASSVGGGSASYNEQFFGPGTRLTVL.

CDR3 amino acids: CASYPGAAYGYTF. The CDR3 DNA reads as TGTGCCAGCTATCCAGGGGCGGCCTATGGCTACACCTTC. The rearrangement joins TRBV2 to TRBJ1-2, with D maybe TRBD1 (6 bases). This CDR3 contains 13 residues. The V and J ends lost 8 bases and 4 bases respectively, with 14 bases between them. CDR1 is SNHLY, CDR2 FYNNEI, per germline.

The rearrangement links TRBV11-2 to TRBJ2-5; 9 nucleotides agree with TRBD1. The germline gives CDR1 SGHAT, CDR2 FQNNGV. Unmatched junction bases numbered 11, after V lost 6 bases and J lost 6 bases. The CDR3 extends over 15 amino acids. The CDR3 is CASRATGGVLKTQYF. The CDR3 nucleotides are TGTGCCAGCAGAGCAACAGGGGGCGTTTTAAAGACCCAGTACTTC.

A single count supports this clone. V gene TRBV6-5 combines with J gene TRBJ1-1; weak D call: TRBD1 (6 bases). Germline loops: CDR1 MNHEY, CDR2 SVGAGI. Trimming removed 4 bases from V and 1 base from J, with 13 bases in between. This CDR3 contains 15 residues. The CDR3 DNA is TGTGCCAGCAGTTTACTAGGGGGGGAGAACACTGAAGCTTTCTTT. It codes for CASSLLGGENTEAFF.

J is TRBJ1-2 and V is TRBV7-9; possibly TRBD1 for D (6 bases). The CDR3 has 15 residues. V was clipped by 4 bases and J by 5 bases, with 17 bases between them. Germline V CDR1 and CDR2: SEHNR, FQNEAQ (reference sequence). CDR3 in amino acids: CASSSQIGQGYGYTF. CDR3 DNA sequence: TGTGCCAGCAGCTCACAAATCGGCCAGGGGTATGGCTACACCTTC.

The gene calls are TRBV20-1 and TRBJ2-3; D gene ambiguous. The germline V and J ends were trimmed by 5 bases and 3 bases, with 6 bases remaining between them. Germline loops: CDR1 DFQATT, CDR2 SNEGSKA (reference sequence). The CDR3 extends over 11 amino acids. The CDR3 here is CSASRTDTQYF. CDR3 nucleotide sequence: TGCAGTGCTTCCCGGACAGATACGCAGTATTTT.

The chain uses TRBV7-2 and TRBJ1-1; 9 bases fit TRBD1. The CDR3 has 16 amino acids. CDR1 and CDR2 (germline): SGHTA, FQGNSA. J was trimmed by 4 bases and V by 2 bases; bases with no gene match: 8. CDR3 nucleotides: TGTGCCAGCAGCTTATGGGGGACAGGGAGTGGCACTGAAGCTTTCTTT. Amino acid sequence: CASSLWGTGSGTEAFF.

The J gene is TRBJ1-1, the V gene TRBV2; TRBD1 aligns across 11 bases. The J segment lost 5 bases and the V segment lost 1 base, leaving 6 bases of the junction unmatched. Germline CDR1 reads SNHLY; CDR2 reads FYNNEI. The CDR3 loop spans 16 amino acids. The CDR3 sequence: CASSEVGGQGGTEAFF. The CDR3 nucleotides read TGTGCCAGCAGTGAAGTAGGGGGACAGGGGGGAACTGAAGCTTTCTTT.

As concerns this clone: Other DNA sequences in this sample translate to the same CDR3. CDR3 amino acids: CATSDLGGDTDTQYF. CDR3 nucleotide sequence: TGTGCCACCAGTGATTTGGGCGGCGACACAGATACGCAGTATTTT. The chain carries TRBV24-1 and TRBJ2-3, with no clear D. V lost 0 bases to trimming and J lost 2 bases, with 8 bases between them. The CDR3 is 15 amino acids. Germline CDR1 and CDR2: KGHDR and SFDVKD.

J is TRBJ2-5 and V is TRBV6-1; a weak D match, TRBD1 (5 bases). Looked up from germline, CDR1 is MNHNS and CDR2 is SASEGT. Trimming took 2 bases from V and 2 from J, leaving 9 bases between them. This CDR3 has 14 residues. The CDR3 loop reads CASSEIRVQETQYF. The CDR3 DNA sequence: TGTGCCAGCAGTGAAATCAGGGTTCAAGAGACCCAGTACTTC.

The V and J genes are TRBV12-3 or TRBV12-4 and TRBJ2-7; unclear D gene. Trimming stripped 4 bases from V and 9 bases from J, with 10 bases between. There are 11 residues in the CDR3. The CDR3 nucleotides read TGTGCCAGCAGTTCAGGAAGAGGGCAGTACTTC. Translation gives CASSSGRGQYF.

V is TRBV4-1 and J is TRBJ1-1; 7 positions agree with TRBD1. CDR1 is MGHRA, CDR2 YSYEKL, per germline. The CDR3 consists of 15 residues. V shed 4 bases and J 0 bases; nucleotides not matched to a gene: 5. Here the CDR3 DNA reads TGCGCCAGCAGCCCCGGGACAGCTTTGAACACTGAAGCTTTCTTT. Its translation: CASSPGTALNTEAFF.

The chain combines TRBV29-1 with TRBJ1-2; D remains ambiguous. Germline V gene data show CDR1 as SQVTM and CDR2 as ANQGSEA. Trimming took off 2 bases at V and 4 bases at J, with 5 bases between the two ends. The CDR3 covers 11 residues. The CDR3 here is CSVEQGYGYTF. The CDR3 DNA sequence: TGCAGCGTTGAACAAGGCTATGGCTACACCTTC. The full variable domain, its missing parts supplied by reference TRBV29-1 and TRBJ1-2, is SAVISQKPSRDICQRGTSLTIQCQVDSQVTMMFWYRQQPGQSLTLIATANQGSEATYESGFVIDKFPISRPNLTFSTLTVSNMSPEDSSIYLCSVEQGYGYTFGSGTRLTVV.

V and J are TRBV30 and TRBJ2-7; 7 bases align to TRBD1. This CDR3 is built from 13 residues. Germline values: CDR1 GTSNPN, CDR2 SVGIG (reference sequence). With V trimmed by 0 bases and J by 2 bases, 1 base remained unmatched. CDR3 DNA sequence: TGTGCCTGGAGTGTAGGGGGCGCCTACGAGCAGTACTTC. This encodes CAWSVGGAYEQYF.

Here the CDR3 reads CASSPARTEQYF. CDR3 nucleotide sequence: TGTGCCAGCAGTCCAGCACGAACCGAGCAGTACTTC. The V gene is TRBV5-6, the J gene TRBJ2-7, with no clear D. The CDR3 covers 12 residues. Germline CDR1 is SGHDT and CDR2 is YYEEEE. Trimming shortened V by 5 bases and J by 6 bases, and 12 bases separated the two germline ends.

The chain's CDR3 is CASSLETGDNEQFF. The CDR3 DNA follows: TGTGCCAGCAGCCTAGAAACGGGAGACAATGAGCAGTTCTTC. The rearrangement links TRBV4-2 to TRBJ2-1; tentatively, D is TRBD2 (6 bases). CDR1 and CDR2 from the germline V gene are LGHNA and YNFKEQ. The V and J ends lost 4 bases and 5 bases respectively, with 12 bases between them. CDR3 length: 14 amino acids.

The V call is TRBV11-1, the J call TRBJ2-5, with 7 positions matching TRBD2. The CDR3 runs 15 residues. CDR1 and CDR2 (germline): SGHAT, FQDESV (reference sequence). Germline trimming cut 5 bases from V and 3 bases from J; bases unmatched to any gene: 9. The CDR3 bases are TGTGCCAGCAGCCTCTATTCTAGCGGCAAAGAGACCCAGTACTTC. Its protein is CASSLYSSGKETQYF.